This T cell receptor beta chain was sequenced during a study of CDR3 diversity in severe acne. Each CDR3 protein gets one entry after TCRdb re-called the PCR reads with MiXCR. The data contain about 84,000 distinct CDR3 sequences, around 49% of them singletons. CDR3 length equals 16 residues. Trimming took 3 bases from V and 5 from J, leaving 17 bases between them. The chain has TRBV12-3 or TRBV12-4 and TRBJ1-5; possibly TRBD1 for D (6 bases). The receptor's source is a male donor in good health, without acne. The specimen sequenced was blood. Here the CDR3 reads CASSFYRAGVDQPQHF. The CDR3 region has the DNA TGTGCCAGCAGTTTTTACAGGGCCGGGGTGGATCAGCCCCAGCATTTT.